A selection of T cell receptor beta chains follows, all from one sample in a study of cytomegalovirus exposure and HLA in healthy donors. Clones were read by immunoSEQ multiplex PCR, and TCRdb kept only the in-frame ones, dropping some. The table records about 160,000 clones, more than 75% of them present only once. Sequencing was performed on PBMCs. These receptors all stem from a man between 18 and 35 years old in good health and CMV-seronegative. CDR3s include the opening cysteine and the closing phenylalanine or tryptophan. The order of the fields is V gene, CDR3 protein.

TRBV28 CASSPTSGGAGYNEQFF
TRBV12-5 CASGFIVPAKNTGELFF
TRBV5-1 CATKTSGRETQYF
TRBV7-9 CASSLARQVDGYTF
TRBV28 CASSGGYSIGPEAFF
TRBV2 CASSLPGLAGDRAGELFF
TRBV5-1 CASSQEGNYEQYF
TRBV9 CASSWDNWGSGNTIYF
TRBV19 CASSLGQGYEQYF
TRBV9 CASSVVTGGYNEQFF
TRBV6-1 CASSLGDGYTF
TRBV30 CAWRRVISPLHF
TRBV27 CASSPNGNQPQHF
TRBV28 CASPFYHQSTPGDIYAEAFF
TRBV14 CASSHLAGIYEQYF
TRBV5-6 CASSLRASSSYNEQFF
TRBV29-1 CSVEPGRAVDYGYTF
TRBV27 CASSFHAPSQGEIYEQYF
TRBV20-1 CSAVAGIEQYF
TRBV5-1 CASSFSLGGAAGELFF
TRBV5-6 CASSLAGGGRTEAFF
TRBV7-2 CASSFLENEQFF
TRBV27 CASSTDWGTDTQYF
TRBV5-4 CASSSLGGGDAFF
TRBV30 CAWSVDRVAQRETQYF
TRBV5-1 CASSQGVDGGETQYF
TRBV5-1 CASSFGVGGSGNTIYF
TRBV4-1 CASSQEDEAGDEQYF
TRBV18 CASSLSTGGTDTQYF
TRBV11-2 CASPSGSTGELFF
TRBV11-2 CASTVDSALEQFF
TRBV5-4 CASSLWGGAGANVLTF
TRBV7-6 CASSPGAGKRETQYF
TRBV25-1 CASSPSGLTNYGYTF
TRBV4-1 CASSQGQGTYNEQFF
TRBV4-1 CASSPSLQGGANYGYTF
TRBV5-4 CASSLDTGTGELFF
TRBV19 CATSGTGGNQPQHF
TRBV11-3 CASRPGTSGNNEQFF
TRBV5-1 CASSPELTRGEKLFF
TRBV7-9 CASSSPGHSNTEAFF
TRBV27 CASSPVAGGPYEQYF
TRBV27 CASSSATGIFSYEQYF
TRBV6-1 CASSEADLGYEQYF
TRBV14 CASSQRAGVSTDTQYF
TRBV29-1 CSVETGSYEQYF
TRBV19 CASQNRGGYNEQFF
TRBV6-1 CASCRQGANTGELFF
TRBV6-6 CASSSLAVSYNEQFF
TRBV30 CAWLRPGMRGNEQFF